The next 30 T cell receptor beta chains were all read from a single sample in a study of spatial heterogeneity in lung cancer. MiXCR was run by TCRdb on the 5' RACE reads, yielding one entry per CDR3 protein. Here the sample spans 40,000 to 55,000 distinct CDR3 sequences, roughly 13% being singletons. Time point described: sample taken at primary tumor resection. The sample in question was PBMCs, obtained at surgery. All receptors derive from a male donor with early-stage non-small cell lung cancer.

The genes are TRBV10-2 and TRBJ2-1; tentative D call: TRBD1 (6 bases). V gave up 5 bases and J gave up 0 bases, with 11 bases separating them. Germline-derived CDR1 and CDR2 are WSHSY and SAAADI. The CDR3 spans 15 residues. The CDR3 spells CASSPGTPSYNEQFF. CDR3 nucleotide sequence: TGCGCCAGCAGTCCCGGGACACCCTCCTACAATGAGCAGTTCTTC.

The chain uses TRBV5-4 and TRBJ1-5, with 7 nucleotides matching TRBD1. With 0 bases clipped from V and 2 bases from J, the junction kept 5 bases outside the gene matches. Germline V gene lookup returns CDR1 SGHNT and CDR2 YYREEE (reference sequence). This CDR3 has 16 residues. The CDR3 sequence: CASSLGGGVGNQPQHF. The CDR3 DNA is TGTGCCAGCAGCTTGGGAGGGGGCGTTGGCAATCAGCCCCAGCATTTT.

This clonotype has more than one count but fewer than ten. The V and J genes are TRBV20-1 and TRBJ2-1; 8 nucleotides line up with TRBD2. The CDR3 has 15 amino acids. The J segment lost 8 bases and the V segment lost 2 bases, leaving 11 bases of the junction unmatched. Germline V lookup: CDR1 DFQATT, CDR2 SNEGSKA (reference sequence). In DNA, the CDR3 is TGCAGTGCTAGAAATCCGGCTAGCGGGTTGTATGAGCAGTTCTTC. The encoded protein is CSARNPASGLYEQFF.

The rearrangement uses TRBV7-8 and TRBJ2-7; TRBD2 matches 7 bases. CDR1 SGHVS and CDR2 FQNEAQ come from the germline V gene. V was pared by 5 bases and J by 2 bases, with 15 bases of the junction left unmatched. This CDR3 comprises 17 residues. The CDR3 DNA sequence: TGTGCCAGCAGCCCTCCCCTAAGCGGGAAAGGAGCCTACGAGCAGTACTTC. This sequence encodes CASSPPLSGKGAYEQYF.

A note on this clonotype: An end of the junction does not agree with germline; a read error may underlie this. The chain uses TRBV7-2 and TRBJ1-5; possibly TRBD1 for D (6 bases). Germline values: CDR1 SGHTA, CDR2 FQGNSA. The CDR3 sequence is 13 residues long. The CDR3 nucleotides are TGTGCCAGCAGCTCCTGGACAGATCAGCCCCGGCATTTT. It encodes CASSSWTDQPRHF.

This clonotype was detected a few times. The CDR3 DNA reads TGCAGCGTCGTAGGACAGGGGGCGCGTGGCTACACCTTC. Residues: CSVVGQGARGYTF. The J gene is TRBJ1-2, the V gene TRBV29-1; 11 nucleotides agree with TRBD1. The germline V gene encodes CDR1 SQVTM and CDR2 ANQGSEA. The ends lost 6 bases at V and 7 bases at J; junction bases unmatched: 7. The CDR3 loop spans 13 amino acids.

In its sample, this clonotype was seen many times. J is TRBJ2-1 and V is TRBV2; no reliable D call. CDR3 length equals 13 residues. V lost 4 bases and J 4 bases, leaving 8 bases between the germline ends. The germline V gene has CDR1 SNHLY and CDR2 FYNNEI. CDR3 nucleotide sequence: TGTGCCAGCAGTGCCATGGGATACAATGAGCAGTTCTTC. The encoded protein is CASSAMGYNEQFF.

The sample holds a few counts of this clonotype. The chain couples TRBV5-1 to TRBJ2-5, with D possibly TRBD2 on 5 matching bases. V was pared by 0 bases and J by 5 bases, with 11 bases between. Looked up from germline, CDR1 is SGHRS and CDR2 is YFSETQ. There are 14 residues in the CDR3. CDR3 DNA sequence: TGCGCCAGCAGCTTGGAACCCTCGGGGGAGACCCAGTACTTC. It yields the protein CASSLEPSGETQYF.

This clonotype turned up a few times. The rearrangement joins TRBV20-1 to TRBJ2-7, with 12 bases lining up with TRBD2. The length of the CDR3 is 16 residues. Germline V lookup: CDR1 DFQATT, CDR2 SNEGSKA (reference sequence). The V segment lost 0 bases and the J segment 3 bases; nucleotides outside the gene matches: 6. CDR3 sequence reads: CSARDPGTSGFYEQYF. The CDR3 nucleotides read TGCAGTGCTAGAGATCCCGGGACTAGCGGGTTCTACGAGCAGTACTTC.

This clonotype was counted only a few times. The V call is TRBV5-4, the J call TRBJ2-3; 7 bases align to TRBD1. Germline V lookup: CDR1 SGHNT, CDR2 YYREEE (reference sequence). V shed 0 bases and J 1 base; nucleotides not matched to a gene: 5. CDR3 length: 16 amino acids. The CDR3 nucleotides are TGTGCCAGCAGCTTGGACCGGGACAGCCGCACAGATACGCAGTATTTT. It codes for CASSLDRDSRTDTQYF.

This clonotype was seen only a few times. The chain combines TRBV5-1 with TRBJ1-1, with 7 bases identical to TRBD1. The CDR3 totals 15 residues. V lost 4 bases to trimming and J lost 4 bases; unmatched junction nucleotides: 10. Germline CDR1 SGHRS, CDR2 YFSETQ. The CDR3 coding sequence is TGCGCCAGCAGCGCCACGACAGGGATGGGCACTGAAGCTTTCTTT. Encoded protein: CASSATTGMGTEAFF.

There are many counts of this clonotype. This rearrangement joins TRBV7-2 to TRBJ2-1; D not certain. This CDR3 is built from 12 residues. The V end lost 7 bases, the J end lost 4 bases, and 8 bases lay between the germline ends. Germline values: CDR1 SGHTA, CDR2 FQGNSA. CDR3 DNA: TGTGCCAGCACCTTCCCATACAATGAGCAGTTCTTC. It translates to CASTFPYNEQFF.

In its sample, this clonotype was seen a few times. The chain carries TRBV27 and TRBJ1-1, with a weak D call TRBD1 (5 bases). Germline-derived CDR1 and CDR2 are MNHEY and SMNVEV (reference sequence). This CDR3 region has 14 residues. V was pared by 0 bases and J by 5 bases, with 10 bases between. For the CDR3, the DNA is TGTGCCAGCAGTTTATCCCGGGGGGGGACTGAAGCTTTCTTT. Residues: CASSLSRGGTEAFF.

This clonotype was observed a few times. The chain combines TRBV29-1 with TRBJ1-4, with D possibly TRBD1 on 6 matching bases. The CDR3 contains 14 residues. Germline V gene sequence: CDR1 SQVTM, CDR2 ANQGSEA. Trimming shortened V by 5 bases and J by 3 bases, and 13 bases separated the two germline ends. The CDR3 nucleotides are TGCAGCGTTCAGTCAGGGGAGGCTAATGAAAAACTGTTTTTT. This sequence encodes CSVQSGEANEKLFF.

In its sample, this clonotype was seen many times. V gene TRBV6-2 or TRBV6-3 combines with J gene TRBJ2-2, with a possible D match to TRBD1 (5 bases). Per the germline V gene, CDR1 is MNHEY and CDR2 is SVGEGT. Trimming cost V 7 bases and J 7 bases, with 16 bases left between them. This CDR3 region has 14 residues. DNA for the CDR3: TGTGCCAGCACCCAGACAGAAACCAACGGGGAGCTGTTTTTT. Protein sequence: CASTQTETNGELFF.

This clonotype was seen ten or more times. The chain is built from TRBV7-3 and TRBJ2-5; D is unclear. Germline CDR1 and CDR2: SGHTA and FQGTGA. The CDR3 is 13 amino acids. The germline V and J ends were trimmed by 5 bases and 4 bases, with 11 bases remaining between them. CDR3 in amino acids: CASSISRAETQYF. CDR3 nucleotides: TGTGCCAGCAGCATAAGTAGGGCAGAGACCCAGTACTTC.

To note about this clonotype: The junction does not match germline at one end; this may be a read error. The chain joins TRBV2 to TRBJ2-1; TRBD1 aligns across 7 bases. Germline assignment: CDR1 SNHLY and CDR2 FYNNEI. The CDR3 length is 15 residues. CDR3 in DNA: TGTGCCAGCAGGGAAGGACAGGAATTGTACAATGAGCAGTTCTTC. Its translation is CASREGQELYNEQFF.

The chain recombines TRBV20-1 with TRBJ1-1; D perhaps matches TRBD1 (6 bases). V was cut by 1 base and J by 0 bases, with 30 bases left in between. The V gene's germline CDR1 is DFQATT and CDR2 SNEGSKA (reference sequence). The CDR3 is made up of 21 amino acids. The CDR3 bases are TGCAGTGCTAGAGTAAGAGGAGGACAGATTAAAGCTACAAAATTGAACACTGAAGCTTTCTTT. The encoded protein is CSARVRGGQIKATKLNTEAFF.

V and J are TRBV12-3 or TRBV12-4 and TRBJ1-5; possible D gene TRBD1, 6 bases. V gave up 4 bases and J gave up 2 bases, with 6 bases separating them. The length of the CDR3 is 13 residues. CDR3 bases: TGTGCCAGCAGTTCAGGGGGCAATCAGCCCCAGCATTTT. This encodes CASSSGGNQPQHF.

The chain combines TRBV12-3 or TRBV12-4 with TRBJ2-5; no clear D. V gave up 3 bases and J gave up 5 bases, with 10 bases separating them. The CDR3 covers 13 residues. The DNA for the CDR3 is TGTGCCAGCAGTTTTTATGTGGGCGAGACCCAGTACTTC. It specifies CASSFYVGETQYF.

This rearrangement joins TRBV29-1 to TRBJ1-2, with 7 nucleotides matching TRBD1. The CDR3 has 13 residues. Germline V gene lookup returns CDR1 SQVTM and CDR2 ANQGSEA. The J segment lost 4 bases and the V segment lost 4 bases, leaving 6 bases of the junction unmatched. The CDR3 loop reads CSVGGTEVYGYTF. As DNA, the CDR3 is TGCAGCGTTGGGGGGACAGAAGTCTATGGCTACACCTTC. Drawing the rest from reference TRBV29-1 and TRBJ1-2, the complete variable domain is SAVISQKPSRDICQRGTSLTIQCQVDSQVTMMFWYRQQPGQSLTLIATANQGSEATYESGFVIDKFPISRPNLTFSTLTVSNMSPEDSSIYLCSVGGTEVYGYTFGSGTRLTVV.

Ten or more counts support this clonotype. The rearrangement links TRBV7-2 to TRBJ1-6, with no clear D. The germline V and J ends were trimmed by 1 base and 7 bases, with 8 bases remaining between them. The CDR3 runs to 14 residues. Germline values: CDR1 SGHTA, CDR2 FQGNSA. CDR3 sequence (DNA): TGTGCCAGCAGCTTAGTACCCAGGAATTCACCCCTCCACTTT. This sequence encodes CASSLVPRNSPLHF.

The V gene is TRBV6-5, the J gene TRBJ2-7, with 7 bases aligning to TRBD1. The V gene end was trimmed by 2 bases and the J gene end by 7 bases; junction bases not matched to a gene: 11. Germline loops: CDR1 MNHEY, CDR2 SVGAGI. The CDR3 has 15 amino acids. DNA for the CDR3: TGTGCCAGCAGTTACGTCTGGGACAGTGGGAGAGAGCAGTACTTC. It specifies CASSYVWDSGREQYF.

The V gene is TRBV7-9, the J gene TRBJ1-3; 12 nucleotides align to TRBD1. The junction had 7 bases not matched to a gene; V was cut back by 1 base and J by 0 bases. The CDR3 length is 19 residues. CDR1 and CDR2 from the germline V gene are SEHNR and FQNEAQ (reference sequence). CDR3 DNA sequence: TGTGCCAGCAGCTTAGGAGGGACAGGGGGCCACGACTCTGGAAACACCATATATTTT. Translating it yields CASSLGGTGGHDSGNTIYF.

Ten or more counts support this clonotype. The chain joins TRBV11-2 to TRBJ2-5, with 9 bases identical to TRBD1. The CDR3 runs 16 residues. Germline V CDR1 and CDR2: SGHAT, FQNNGV. J lost 2 bases, V lost 5 bases, and 9 bases had no gene match. The CDR3 sequence: CASSRGWDRDQETQYF. The DNA for the CDR3 is TGTGCCAGCAGCCGGGGTTGGGACAGGGATCAAGAGACCCAGTACTTC.

This clonotype has a handful of counts. The chain links TRBV7-9 to TRBJ1-2; 9 positions match TRBD1. Germline V lookup: CDR1 SEHNR, CDR2 FQNEAQ (reference sequence). J was trimmed by 4 bases and V by 5 bases; bases with no gene match: 2. The CDR3 runs to 13 residues. This chain's CDR3 is CASSKGQGYGYTF. As DNA, the CDR3 is TGTGCCAGCAGCAAGGGACAGGGCTATGGCTACACCTTC.

The sample holds many counts of this clonotype. CDR3 DNA: TGTGCCAGCAGCCCAATCCAGGGAGGTAATTCACCCCTCCACTTT. Amino acid sequence: CASSPIQGGNSPLHF. The V call is TRBV28, the J call TRBJ1-6, with D perhaps TRBD1 (5 bases). V lost 6 bases, J lost 6 bases, and 15 bases lay in between. Germline V gene data show CDR1 as MDHEN and CDR2 as SYDVKM. This CDR3 is built from 15 residues. The full variable domain, completed using reference TRBV28 and TRBJ1-6, is DVKVTQSSRYLVKRTGEKVFLECVQDMDHENMFWYRQDPGLGLRLIYFSYDVKMKEKGDIPEGYSVSREKKERFSLILESASTNQTSMYLCASSPIQGGNSPLHFGNGTRLTVT.

This clonotype came up a few times. The V gene is TRBV7-2, the J gene TRBJ1-5; 9 bases map to TRBD1. With 5 bases clipped from V and 7 bases from J, the junction kept 9 bases outside the gene matches. The CDR3 totals 15 residues. In germline, CDR1 is SGHTA, CDR2 FQGNSA. In DNA, the CDR3 is TGTGCCAGCAGCCCTCACGGGACAGGGTTCCAGCCCCAGCATTTT. Its protein product is CASSPHGTGFQPQHF. The full variable domain, completed using reference TRBV7-2 and TRBJ1-5, is GAGVSQSPSNKVTEKGKDVELRCDPISGHTALYWYRQSLGQGLEFLIYFQGNSAPDKSGLPSDRFSAERTGGSVSTLTIQRTQQEDSAVYLCASSPHGTGFQPQHFGDGTRLSIL.

The chain is built from TRBV18 and TRBJ2-5; D unresolved. V lost 0 bases to trimming and J lost 4 bases, with 6 bases between them. The CDR3 spans 13 residues. Germline V gene sequence: CDR1 KGHSH, CDR2 LQKENI. CDR3 nucleotide sequence: TGTGCCAGCTCACCACCAGGTTCAGAGACCCAGTACTTC. It codes for CASSPPGSETQYF.

The chain couples TRBV20-1 to TRBJ2-1; 9 positions match TRBD1. Germline CDR1 reads DFQATT; CDR2 reads SNEGSKA (reference sequence). The length of the CDR3 is 15 residues. V trimming: 3 bases; J trimming: 6 bases; junction bases outside the gene matches: 9. This CDR3 is CSASLGDRVGNEQFF. Written as DNA, the CDR3 is TGCAGTGCTAGTTTGGGGGACAGGGTCGGCAATGAGCAGTTCTTC.